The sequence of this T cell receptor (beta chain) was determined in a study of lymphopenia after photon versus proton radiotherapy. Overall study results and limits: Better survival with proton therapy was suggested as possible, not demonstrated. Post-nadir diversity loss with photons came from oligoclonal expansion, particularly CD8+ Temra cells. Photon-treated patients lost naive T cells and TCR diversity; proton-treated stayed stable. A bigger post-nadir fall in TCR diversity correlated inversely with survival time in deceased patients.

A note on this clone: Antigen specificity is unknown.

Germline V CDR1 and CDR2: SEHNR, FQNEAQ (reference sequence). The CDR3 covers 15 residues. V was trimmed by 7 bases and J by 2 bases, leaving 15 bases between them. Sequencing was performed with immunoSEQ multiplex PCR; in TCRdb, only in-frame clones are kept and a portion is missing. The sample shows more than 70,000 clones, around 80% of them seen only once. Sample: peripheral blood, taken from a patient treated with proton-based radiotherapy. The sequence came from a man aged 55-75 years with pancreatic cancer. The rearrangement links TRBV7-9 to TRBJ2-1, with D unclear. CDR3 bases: TGTGCCAGCACCCCTAAGGGCAGCACCTACAATGAGCAGTTCTTC. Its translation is CASTPKGSTYNEQFF.